The 25 T cell receptor beta chains presented below share a single source sample, sequenced in a study of response to subunit inactivated influenza vaccine. TCRdb analysed the RT-PCR reads with MiXCR anew, one entry per CDR3 protein. The sample records 700,000 to 800,000 distinct CDR3 sequences, around 18% being singletons. Sequences were derived from PBMCs from blood, sampled 5 days after vaccination. The receptor source for this set is a man aged 45-60 years who received an inactivated influenza vaccine.

V is TRBV5-1 and J is TRBJ2-3; TRBD2 agrees at 8 bases. This CDR3 spans 14 amino acids. V gave up 3 bases and J gave up 6 bases; unmatched junction bases: 6. The germline CDR1 and CDR2 sequences are SGHRS and YFSETQ. The CDR3 region is CASSWASGLDTQYF. The CDR3 DNA reads TGCGCCAGCAGCTGGGCTAGCGGGCTGGATACGCAGTATTTT. Full variable domain (rest looked up from reference TRBV5-1 and TRBJ2-3): KAGVTQTPRYLIKTRGQQVTLSCSPISGHRSVSWYQQTPGQGLQFLFEYFSETQRNKGNFPGRFSGRQFSNSRSEMNVSTLELGDSALYLCASSWASGLDTQYFGPGTRLTVL.

The table lists this clonotype with a few counts. For the CDR3, the DNA is TGTGCCAGCAGTTACGTCAGAGAGCAGTTCTTC. It is translated as CASSYVREQFF. The chain joins TRBV6-2 or TRBV6-3 to TRBJ2-1; unclear D gene. CDR1 and CDR2 (germline): MNHEY, SVGEGT. This CDR3 is 11 amino acids long. V was clipped by 2 bases and J by 10 bases, with 6 bases between them.

This clonotype was found a few times. This chain connects TRBV11-2 to TRBJ2-2; TRBD2 aligns across 7 bases. The germline V gene has CDR1 SGHAT and CDR2 FQNNGV. Unmatched junction bases numbered 11, after V lost 1 base and J lost 9 bases. The CDR3 runs to 16 residues. CDR3 in amino acids: CASSLALLAPPRELFF. CDR3 bases: TGTGCCAGCAGCTTAGCCCTACTAGCGCCGCCGCGGGAGCTGTTTTTT.

This clonotype was found many times. The chain carries TRBV9 and TRBJ2-3, with D unclear. CDR3 length: 11 amino acids. Germline V gene data show CDR1 as SGDLS and CDR2 as YYNGEE. V shed 3 bases and J shed 5 bases, with 4 bases lying between them. CDR3 residues: CASSGRDTQYF. The DNA for the CDR3 is TGTGCCAGCAGCGGGAGAGATACGCAGTATTTT.

The sample holds a few counts of this clonotype. The J gene is TRBJ2-5, the V gene TRBV4-2; TRBD1 is a possible D gene (6 bases). CDR1 is LGHNA, CDR2 YNFKEQ, per germline. V dropped 1 base and J dropped 1 base, with 16 bases sitting between them. The CDR3 contains 17 residues. CDR3 sequence (DNA): TGTGCCAGCAGCCAAGCTGTAGCAGGGGTTATCCAAGAGACCCAGTACTTC. Its protein product is CASSQAVAGVIQETQYF.

In this sample, this clonotype turned up a few times. V gene TRBV5-1 combines with J gene TRBJ2-1; D gene ambiguous. The germline V gene encodes CDR1 SGHRS and CDR2 YFSETQ. V lost 8 bases to trimming and J lost 10 bases, with 13 bases between them. The CDR3 covers 11 residues. CDR3: CASRAMGEQFF. In nucleotides, the CDR3 is TGCGCCAGTCGGGCCATGGGGGAGCAGTTCTTC.

This chain links TRBV4-3 with TRBJ2-1, with D tentatively TRBD1 (5 bases). Germline V gene data show CDR1 as LGHNA and CDR2 as YSLEER. The CDR3 runs to 15 residues. Trimming removed 1 base at V and 6 bases at J, with 13 bases between. CDR3 residues: CASSQVGAGGNEQFF. For the CDR3, the DNA is TGCGCCAGCAGCCAAGTTGGGGCAGGCGGCAATGAGCAGTTCTTC.

The J gene is TRBJ2-1, the V gene TRBV7-9; TRBD2 might be the D (5 bases). The CDR3 is made up of 15 amino acids. The V gene's germline CDR1 is SEHNR and CDR2 FQNEAQ (reference sequence). Trimming took off 5 bases at V and 3 bases at J, with 14 bases between the two ends. The CDR3 protein is CASSDGPSSYNEQFF. The DNA for the CDR3 is TGTGCCAGCAGCGACGGTCCTAGCAGCTACAATGAGCAGTTCTTC.

The genes are TRBV6-5 and TRBJ2-5; 9 positions agree with TRBD1. Germline V gene data show CDR1 as MNHEY and CDR2 as SVGAGI. The V segment lost 2 bases and the J segment 1 base; nucleotides outside the gene matches: 2. The CDR3 has 15 residues. The CDR3 DNA is TGTGCCAGCAGTTACAGGACAGGGGCCCAAGAGACCCAGTACTTC. Translating gives CASSYRTGAQETQYF.

This rearrangement joins TRBV6-1 to TRBJ1-2; 9 nucleotides align to TRBD1. The germline gives CDR1 MNHNS, CDR2 SASEGT. The CDR3 totals 15 residues. The ends lost 6 bases at V and 5 bases at J; junction bases unmatched: 10. Here the CDR3 reads CASSPTVGTGYGYTF. In nucleotides, the CDR3 is TGTGCCAGCAGCCCTACCGTTGGGACAGGGTATGGCTACACCTTC.

This clonotype was recorded a few times. CDR3 loop: CASSFRAGSGANVLTF. The CDR3 DNA reads TGTGCCAGCAGCTTCAGAGCAGGCTCTGGGGCCAACGTCCTGACTTTC. The chain is built from TRBV7-9 and TRBJ2-6; D is unclear. CDR1 SEHNR and CDR2 FQNEAQ come from the germline V gene (reference sequence). Trimming took 3 bases from V and 0 from J, leaving 9 bases between them. This CDR3 has 16 amino acids. The complete variable domain, with remaining parts taken from reference TRBV7-9 and TRBJ2-6, reads DTGVSQNPRHKITKRGQNVTFRCDPISEHNRLYWYRQTLGQGPEFLTYFQNEAQLEKSRLLSDRFSAERPKGSFSTLEIQRTEQGDSAMYLCASSFRAGSGANVLTFGAGSRLTVL.

This clonotype appeared a few times. This rearrangement joins TRBV24-1 to TRBJ2-1; 8 bases are shared with TRBD2. The CDR3 runs to 13 residues. V was clipped by 5 bases and J by 10 bases; unmatched bases: 6. Germline V gene data show CDR1 as KGHDR and CDR2 as SFDVKD. This CDR3 is CATSVAGGLEQFF. The CDR3 nucleotides read TGTGCCACCAGTGTGGCGGGGGGTTTGGAGCAGTTCTTC.

The chain combines TRBV7-6 with TRBJ2-1; D tentatively reads TRBD1 or TRBD2 (5 bases each). Per germline, CDR1 SGHVS and CDR2 FNYEAQ. Trimming left V 2 bases short and J 4 bases short, with 18 bases between. This CDR3 spans 17 amino acids. CDR3 bases: TGTGCCAGCAGCTTAACCGTGGTTTCGGGACGATACAATGAGCAGTTCTTC. Protein product: CASSLTVVSGRYNEQFF.

This clonotype was picked up a small number of times. The rearrangement uses TRBV12-3 or TRBV12-4 and TRBJ2-1; D is ambiguous. The germline V and J ends were trimmed by 4 bases and 3 bases, with 16 bases remaining between them. This CDR3 contains 16 residues. The CDR3 is CASSSLRGASYNEQFF. CDR3 nucleotides: TGTGCCAGCAGTTCCCTCCGCGGAGCGAGCTACAATGAGCAGTTCTTC.

The V call is TRBV9, the J call TRBJ1-4; tentative D call: TRBD1 (5 bases). Germline CDR1 and CDR2: SGDLS and YYNGEE. The CDR3 length is 15 residues. Trimming removed 0 bases at V and 0 bases at J, with 6 bases between. In DNA form, the CDR3 reads TGTGCCAGCAGCGTAGGACAGACAACTAATGAAAAACTGTTTTTT. Its translation: CASSVGQTTNEKLFF.

The rearrangement joins TRBV6-1 to TRBJ2-5; no clear D. The CDR3 consists of 15 residues. CDR1 is MNHNS and CDR2 is SASEGT in the germline V gene. V was cut by 6 bases and J by 1 base, with 15 bases left in between. CDR3 region: CASSHPPGIQETQYF. The CDR3 region has the DNA TGTGCCAGCAGCCATCCCCCTGGGATCCAAGAGACCCAGTACTTC.

The V gene is TRBV12-3 or TRBV12-4, the J gene TRBJ2-1; TRBD2 agrees at 12 bases. This CDR3 region has 15 residues. Trimming took 6 bases from V and 4 from J; bases not matched to a gene: 4. The CDR3: CASSTSGGLYNEQFF. The CDR3 DNA sequence: TGTGCCAGCAGCACTAGCGGGGGGTTGTACAATGAGCAGTTCTTC.

This clonotype has more than one count but fewer than ten. The chain combines TRBV12-3 or TRBV12-4 with TRBJ2-1, with 7 bases matching TRBD2. Losses at the gene ends were 5 bases for V and 6 bases for J; bases not matched to a gene: 7. The CDR3 spans 14 residues. CDR3 DNA sequence: TGTGCCAGCAGTCCGACGGGACTACCCAATGAGCAGTTCTTC. Its protein is CASSPTGLPNEQFF.

The V and J genes are TRBV11-2 and TRBJ2-2; TRBD1 or TRBD2 may be the D gene (5 bases each). This CDR3 region has 17 residues. The V end was cut by 0 bases, the J end by 1 base, with 12 bases between. Germline V gene data show CDR1 as SGHAT and CDR2 as FQNNGV. This chain's CDR3 is CASSLDPGRLNTGELFF. Written as DNA, the CDR3 is TGTGCCAGCAGCTTAGACCCGGGACGGTTGAACACCGGGGAGCTGTTTTTT. The variable domain in full, completed from reference TRBV11-2 and TRBJ2-2, reads EAGVAQSPRYKIIEKRQSVAFWCNPISGHATLYWYQQILGQGPKLLIQFQNNGVVDDSQLPKDRFSAERLKGVDSTLKIQPAKLEDSAVYLCASSLDPGRLNTGELFFGEGSRLTVL.

The V and J genes are TRBV5-6 and TRBJ2-2; D is unclear. Germline values: CDR1 SGHDT, CDR2 YYEEEE. The CDR3 covers 15 residues. With 0 bases removed from V and 0 bases from J, the gap between germline ends came to 6 bases. The CDR3 here is CASSLVSANTGELFF. The CDR3 bases are TGTGCCAGCAGCTTGGTCAGCGCGAACACCGGGGAGCTGTTTTTT. The whole variable domain, remainder taken from reference TRBV5-6 and TRBJ2-2, is DAGVTQSPTHLIKTRGQQVTLRCSPKSGHDTVSWYQQALGQGPQFIFQYYEEEERQRGNFPDRFSGHQFPNYSSELNVNALLLGDSALYLCASSLVSANTGELFFGEGSRLTVL.

This clonotype was detected a few times. This rearrangement joins TRBV20-1 to TRBJ2-3, with 7 bases that match TRBD2. This CDR3 is 16 amino acids long. Germline values: CDR1 DFQATT, CDR2 SNEGSKA (reference sequence). After removal of 1 base from V and 2 bases from J, the junction contained 9 bases not matched to a gene. The chain's CDR3 is CSARVAGLLYTDTQYF. The CDR3 bases are TGCAGTGCTAGAGTAGCGGGTCTACTATACACAGATACGCAGTATTTT.

This clonotype has more than one count but fewer than ten. The chain is built from TRBV7-2 and TRBJ1-3; D not resolved. Germline values: CDR1 SGHTA, CDR2 FQGNSA. There are 14 residues in the CDR3. V was trimmed by 2 bases and J by 2 bases, leaving 7 bases between them. The CDR3 DNA follows: TGTGCCAGCAGCTTAATGGGAGCTGGAAACACCATATATTTT. This encodes CASSLMGAGNTIYF.

This clonotype was seen more than once but under ten times. The chain links TRBV12-3 or TRBV12-4 to TRBJ2-5; tentatively, D is TRBD1 (6 bases). The CDR3 runs to 14 residues. Trimming removed 4 bases at V and 2 bases at J, with 11 bases between. The CDR3 sequence: CASSWTTGQETQYF. For the CDR3, the DNA is TGTGCCAGCAGTTGGACGACAGGTCAAGAGACCCAGTACTTC.

This clonotype was picked up many times. V gene TRBV5-5 combines with J gene TRBJ1-2; unclear D gene. The CDR3 loop spans 14 amino acids. Germline CDR1 SGHKS, CDR2 YYEKEE (reference sequence). V dropped 0 bases and J dropped 4 bases, with 10 bases sitting between them. The CDR3, as DNA: TGTGCCAGCAGCTTGGAAGGGTTTCCCTATGGCTACACCTTC. As protein: CASSLEGFPYGYTF.

The genes are TRBV19 and TRBJ2-1; TRBD2 might be the D (5 bases). CDR1 LNHDA and CDR2 SQIVND come from the germline V gene (reference sequence). V gave up 2 bases and J gave up 2 bases, with 13 bases separating them. The CDR3 is made up of 16 amino acids. CDR3 amino acids: CASSILVGGPYNEQFF. In DNA form, the CDR3 reads TGTGCCAGTAGTATATTGGTCGGCGGGCCCTACAATGAGCAGTTCTTC.